Listed here are 18 T cell receptor beta chains from one sample, sequenced in a study of blood T cells in healthy people across ages. Using a J-beta primer mix together with a sample-barcoded 5' primer, a second PCR was run for roughly 7 to 11 cycles. Via MiXCR, TCRdb re-called the 5' RACE reads, giving one row per CDR3 protein. The table has roughly 560,000 distinct CDR3 sequences, less than 25% seen once. The data were also submitted as part of a second study, on T cells of mothers and their children.

Sequencing input: blood. The origin of the receptors is a boy aged 5-17 years in good health.

The chain uses TRBV12-3 or TRBV12-4 and TRBJ2-5; the match to TRBD2 covers 9 bases. The CDR3 consists of 15 residues. Trimming cost V 4 bases and J 1 base; bases outside gene matches: 4. CDR3: CASSYLAGLQETQYF. The CDR3, as DNA: TGTGCCAGCAGTTACCTAGCGGGACTCCAAGAGACCCAGTACTTC.

The chain joins TRBV5-3 to TRBJ2-1; D gene ambiguous. TRBV5-3 is an open reading frame whose function is uncertain. The V end was cut by 4 bases, the J end by 5 bases, with 10 bases between. The CDR3 totals 13 residues. DNA for the CDR3: TGTGCCAGAAGCCCTCCCCTTAACAATGAGCAGTTCTTC. Protein: CARSPPLNNEQFF.

The chain employs TRBV5-4 and TRBJ1-6; tentatively, D is TRBD1 (5 bases). CDR3 size: 18 residues. V lost 0 bases, J lost 0 bases, and 13 bases lay in between. Looked up from germline, CDR1 is SGHNT and CDR2 is YYREEE (reference sequence). CDR3 in DNA: TGTGCCAGCAGCTTGGTGGCAGGGTCCAGCTCCTATAATTCACCCCTCCACTTT. Encoded protein: CASSLVAGSSSYNSPLHF.

J is TRBJ2-7 and V is TRBV7-3; D gene uncertain. This CDR3 has 14 residues. Germline V gene data show CDR1 as SGHTA and CDR2 as FQGTGA. Trimming shortened V by 5 bases and J by 1 base, and 12 bases separated the two germline ends. The CDR3 here is CASSPMATSYEQYF. The CDR3 nucleotides read TGTGCCAGCAGCCCTATGGCGACATCCTACGAGCAGTACTTC.

This rearrangement joins TRBV14 to TRBJ2-7, with D maybe TRBD1 (5 bases). Germline lookup yields CDR1 SGHDN and CDR2 FVKESK. The CDR3 runs 13 residues. V dropped 4 bases and J dropped 3 bases, with 10 bases sitting between them. The CDR3 protein is CASSPAGIYEQYF. The CDR3 DNA follows: TGTGCCAGCAGCCCCGCAGGGATCTACGAGCAGTACTTC.

The rearrangement links TRBV28 to TRBJ1-2, with unresolved D. Looked up from germline, CDR1 is MDHEN and CDR2 is SYDVKM. Deletions cut 1 base from V and 4 bases from J, with 10 bases between. This CDR3 has 14 amino acids. The CDR3: CASSLLRHSYGYTF. The CDR3 nucleotides are TGTGCCAGCAGTTTATTGCGGCACTCCTATGGCTACACCTTC.

V and J are TRBV28 and TRBJ1-2; 10 nucleotides align to TRBD1. Losses at the gene ends were 6 bases for V and 2 bases for J; bases not matched to a gene: 6. CDR3 size: 15 residues. Germline CDR1 is MDHEN and CDR2 is SYDVKM. The CDR3 sequence is CASRAGDRGNYGYTF. CDR3 in DNA: TGTGCCAGCAGAGCCGGGGACAGGGGAAACTATGGCTACACCTTC.

The V call is TRBV20-1, the J call TRBJ2-7, with no clear D. Germline V CDR1 and CDR2: DFQATT, SNEGSKA (reference sequence). The CDR3 consists of 16 residues. Deletions cut 0 bases from V and 2 bases from J, with 17 bases between. The CDR3 DNA reads as TGCAGTGCTAGAGATCGTGGGGTAGCTACACCCTACGAGCAGTACTTC. Translation: CSARDRGVATPYEQYF.

The chain carries TRBV3-1 and TRBJ2-7; TRBD2 aligns across 8 bases. The J segment lost 0 bases and the V segment lost 1 base, leaving 5 bases of the junction unmatched. Germline CDR1 LGHDT, CDR2 YNNKEL (reference sequence). The length of the CDR3 is 16 residues. CDR3 bases: TGTGCCAGCAGCCAAGTGACCGGGACTAGCTCCTACGAGCAGTACTTC. Amino acid sequence: CASSQVTGTSSYEQYF.

The sample holds a few counts of this clonotype. The V call is TRBV7-6, the J call TRBJ1-4, with D unclear. The germline CDR1 and CDR2 sequences are SGHVS and FNYEAQ. V was clipped by 0 bases and J by 6 bases, with 17 bases between them. The CDR3 has 17 amino acids. The CDR3: CASSLALRHGLDEKLFF. DNA for the CDR3: TGTGCCAGCAGCTTAGCGTTGCGGCACGGCCTTGATGAAAAACTGTTTTTT.

This clonotype was seen at least ten times. The CDR3 DNA reads as TGCAGCGTTGGGAGGGGAGGAGAGACCCAGTACTTC. It specifies CSVGRGGETQYF. The chain uses TRBV29-1 and TRBJ2-5; tentative D call: TRBD2 (6 bases). Germline CDR1 SQVTM, CDR2 ANQGSEA. The CDR3 has 12 amino acids. The ends were cut back, 4 bases at V and 4 bases at J, with 10 bases in the middle. The whole variable domain, remainder taken from reference TRBV29-1 and TRBJ2-5, is SAVISQKPSRDICQRGTSLTIQCQVDSQVTMMFWYRQQPGQSLTLIATANQGSEATYESGFVIDKFPISRPNLTFSTLTVSNMSPEDSSIYLCSVGRGGETQYFGPGTRLLVL.

The chain combines TRBV2 with TRBJ2-7, with 11 bases identical to TRBD2. CDR1 SNHLY and CDR2 FYNNEI come from the germline V gene. The V segment lost 7 bases and the J segment 4 bases; nucleotides outside the gene matches: 6. This CDR3 has 14 residues. The CDR3 sequence: CASMPSGRTYEQYF. CDR3 coding DNA: TGTGCCAGCATGCCTAGCGGGAGGACGTACGAGCAGTACTTC.

This clonotype was detected a few times. The V gene is TRBV9, the J gene TRBJ2-5; the D gene is possibly TRBD1 (5 bases). The CDR3 length is 15 residues. Germline V gene lookup returns CDR1 SGDLS and CDR2 YYNGEE. The ends were cut back, 0 bases at V and 1 base at J, with 10 bases in the middle. CDR3 amino acids: CASSVAGYLQETQYF. In DNA form, the CDR3 reads TGTGCCAGCAGCGTAGCAGGGTACCTCCAAGAGACCCAGTACTTC.

This clonotype occurred a few times. This rearrangement joins TRBV6-6 to TRBJ1-5; D ambiguous. Trimming stripped 8 bases from V and 4 bases from J, with 12 bases between. The CDR3 spans 13 residues. Germline CDR1 and CDR2: MNHNY and SVGAGI (reference sequence). CDR3 residues: CASGARTNQPQHF. CDR3 bases: TGTGCCAGCGGAGCACGGACGAATCAGCCCCAGCATTTT.

This clonotype was recorded a few times. The V gene is TRBV5-1, the J gene TRBJ2-1, with unresolved D. Germline V gene lookup returns CDR1 SGHRS and CDR2 YFSETQ. The CDR3 totals 11 residues. V gave up 7 bases and J gave up 9 bases, with 11 bases separating them. The CDR3 region has the DNA TGCGCCAGCTCTAATGGCGGTGAGCAGTTCTTC. Encoded protein: CASSNGGEQFF.

This clonotype occurred a few times. The chain carries TRBV28 and TRBJ1-4; no clear D gene. The V gene lost 6 bases and the J gene lost 6 bases, with 11 bases spanning the gap. Germline loops: CDR1 MDHEN, CDR2 SYDVKM. The CDR3 has 13 residues. CDR3 protein: CASSRPEDEKLFF. DNA for the CDR3: TGTGCCAGCAGCCGGCCCGAGGATGAAAAACTGTTTTTT.

This clonotype was observed once. The rearrangement links TRBV2 to TRBJ2-3; 12 nucleotides line up with TRBD2. CDR1 and CDR2 from the germline V gene are SNHLY and FYNNEI. The CDR3 runs 17 residues. V shed 6 bases and J 1 base; nucleotides not matched to a gene: 8. The CDR3 nucleotides read TGTGCCAGCAGGGGAGGGACTAGCGGGTTGCGCACAGATACGCAGTATTTT. Its protein is CASRGGTSGLRTDTQYF.

This clonotype was seen at least ten times. This sequence joins TRBV5-1 and TRBJ2-5; the D gene is possibly TRBD2 (6 bases). V gave up 0 bases and J gave up 9 bases, with 12 bases separating them. CDR1 SGHRS and CDR2 YFSETQ come from the germline V gene. The CDR3 has 13 residues. CDR3 sequence: CASSLGGALAQYF. The CDR3 DNA sequence: TGCGCCAGCAGCTTGGGCGGGGCTTTGGCCCAGTACTTC.